What follows are 7 T cell receptor beta chains derived from one specimen sequenced in a study of T cells in Graves' hyperthyroidism and ophthalmopathy. RNA transcripts gave rise to amplified TCR beta CDR3 regions. RT-PCR in the first round (using the HTBI primer set) targeted the TCR CDR3. Each CDR3 protein is one row after TCRdb ran MiXCR on the multiplex PCR reads. Among nearly 600,000 distinct CDR3 sequences listed, 13% to 15% were seen once. Sequencing was performed on blood. The receptors come from a young woman with Graves' ophthalmopathy.

This clonotype was detected ten times or more. The chain has TRBV12-3 or TRBV12-4 and TRBJ1-2; D call uncertain. CDR3 length equals 11 residues. Trimming removed 8 bases at V and 8 bases at J, with 12 bases between. CDR3 loop: CASGIGRGYTF. DNA of the CDR3: TGTGCCAGCGGCATAGGCCGGGGCTACACCTTC.

Many counts were recorded for this clonotype. CDR3 nucleotide sequence: TGTGCCAGCAGCTTGAATCTGCAAACCGGGGAGCTGTTTTTT. This encodes CASSLNLQTGELFF. The V call is TRBV5-6, the J call TRBJ2-2; D gene ambiguous. Germline V lookup: CDR1 SGHDT, CDR2 YYEEEE. The germline V and J ends were trimmed by 1 base and 5 bases, with 9 bases remaining between them. This CDR3 is 14 amino acids long.

This clonotype occurred many times. The chain joins TRBV30 to TRBJ2-5; 8 bases are a match to TRBD2. CDR1 is GTSNPN and CDR2 is SVGIG in the germline V gene (reference sequence). This CDR3 comprises 16 residues. V shed 5 bases and J 4 bases; nucleotides not matched to a gene: 15. CDR3: CAWEPGLAGGGETQYF. In DNA form, the CDR3 reads TGTGCCTGGGAACCGGGGCTAGCGGGTGGTGGAGAGACCCAGTACTTC.

Note on this clonotype: This sequence may be a read error, since a much larger clone differs from it by one base. CDR3 coding DNA: TGTGCCAGCAGCCCGCGAGGGGCAGGGATAGGCTACACCTTC. Protein: CASSPRGAGIGYTF. The chain has TRBV12-3 or TRBV12-4 and TRBJ1-2; D perhaps matches TRBD1 (5 bases). V was pared by 6 bases and J by 8 bases, with 19 bases between. This CDR3 region has 14 residues.

This clonotype was found many times. The chain has TRBV29-1 and TRBJ1-5, with TRBD1 matching 8 bases. Germline CDR1 reads SQVTM; CDR2 reads ANQGSEA. The CDR3 totals 15 residues. The V and J ends lost 4 bases and 5 bases, in that order; junction bases with no gene match: 10. The CDR3 here is CSVVGSGGLDQPQHF. CDR3 DNA: TGCAGCGTTGTAGGATCAGGGGGCTTGGATCAGCCCCAGCATTTT.

The chain uses TRBV2 and TRBJ2-7, with 7 bases matching TRBD2. Looked up from germline, CDR1 is SNHLY and CDR2 is FYNNEI. This CDR3 is built from 17 residues. V shed 6 bases, J shed 6 bases, and the junction held 20 bases outside the gene matches. The CDR3 DNA reads TGTGCCAGCAGCCAAGATCATAAGGGACTAACCCATATCGAGCAGTACTTC. It specifies CASSQDHKGLTHIEQYF.

V and J are TRBV5-5 and TRBJ1-5; D unresolved. The germline gives CDR1 SGHKS, CDR2 YYEKEE (reference sequence). This CDR3 has 13 amino acids. V gave up 0 bases and J gave up 7 bases, with 8 bases separating them. CDR3 amino acids: CASSLAKGQPQHF. The CDR3 DNA sequence: TGTGCCAGCAGCTTGGCGAAGGGCCAGCCCCAGCATTTT.